The 23 T cell receptor beta chains listed next were all sequenced from one sample in a study of PD-1 blockade in classical Hodgkin lymphoma (dated by TCRdb to the early 2020s). The time point tag for this specimen amounts to: cycle 4 day 1 (C4D1), after around six weeks of nivolumab. Every trial patient had relapsed after autologous stem cell transplantation, and cohorts A, B and C differed in prior brentuximab vedotin exposure. The receptor library was made with the immunoSEQ multiplex PCR assay. Drawn from immuneACCESS, this table holds only the in-frame rearrangements with V and J called that TCRdb kept. Clones are partly lost; checked studies trace under half to an unresolved V gene and leave the rest unexplained. This sample is represented by some 93,000 clones; nearly 85% of them were singletons. The ten largest clonotypes hold 15% to 20% of the sample. The specimen comprised peripheral blood mononuclear cells (PBMCs), sampled before the fourth cycle of nivolumab. Source of these receptors: a human donor with classical Hodgkin lymphoma.

The rearrangement links TRBV5-4 to TRBJ2-3; D remains unclear. The length of the CDR3 is 15 residues. Germline V gives CDR1 SGHNT, CDR2 YYREEE (reference sequence). The V end was cut by 2 bases, the J end by 0 bases, with 10 bases between. The CDR3 DNA sequence: TGTGCCAGCAGCTTATTGGGTTCTAGCACAGATACGCAGTATTTT. Amino acids: CASSLLGSSTDTQYF.

The chain carries TRBV29-1 and TRBJ2-1; weak D call: TRBD2 (6 bases). Germline V lookup: CDR1 SQVTM, CDR2 ANQGSEA. The CDR3 extends over 16 amino acids. The V end was cut by 2 bases, the J end by 7 bases, with 21 bases between. The CDR3 DNA reads TGCAGCGTTGAACCGGCCGGGCGGGAAGTTAAAAATGAGCAGTTCTTC. Translating it yields CSVEPAGREVKNEQFF.

Comments on this clone: One end of the junction is discordant with germline, which a read error may explain. J is TRBJ2-1 and V is TRBV27, with D tentatively TRBD2 (6 bases). This CDR3 contains 12 residues. From germline, CDR1 is MNHEY and CDR2 SMNVEV (reference sequence). Written as DNA, the CDR3 is TGTGCCAGCAGTTTTGGGGACTCCGAAAGAATCTTC. It is translated as CASSFGDSERIF.

In this sample, this clone turned up a few times. V and J are TRBV10-3 and TRBJ1-2, with D possibly being TRBD1 (6 bases). Germline CDR1 ENHRY, CDR2 SYGVKD. V lost 4 bases and J 6 bases, leaving 9 bases between the germline ends. This CDR3 is 12 amino acids long. This CDR3 reads CAISGQADGYTF. CDR3 DNA sequence: TGTGCCATCAGTGGACAGGCTGATGGCTACACCTTC.

The chain combines TRBV9 with TRBJ2-5; no clear D. This CDR3 region has 12 residues. CDR1 SGDLS and CDR2 YYNGEE come from the germline V gene. Trimming removed 0 bases at V and 5 bases at J, with 5 bases between. CDR3 sequence: CASSVDGETQYF. The CDR3 DNA sequence: TGTGCCAGCAGCGTAGACGGGGAGACCCAGTACTTC.

The chain joins TRBV6-5 to TRBJ1-1; D remains unclear. The CDR3 has 14 residues. V was shortened by 8 bases and J by 0 bases, with 13 bases between the two germline ends. Looked up from germline, CDR1 is MNHEY and CDR2 is SVGAGI. The DNA of the CDR3 is TGTGCCAGCCTCCTCAATAGATTGAACACTGAAGCTTTCTTT. Translation gives CASLLNRLNTEAFF.

This clone was seen repeatedly, ten times or more. The rearrangement joins TRBV7-9 to TRBJ1-1; unclear D gene. This CDR3 is 13 amino acids long. Trimming removed 5 bases at V and 5 bases at J, with 12 bases between. Looked up from germline, CDR1 is SEHNR and CDR2 is FQNEAQ (reference sequence). In DNA, the CDR3 is TGTGCCAGCAGCGACCCGGTTGGGACTGAAGCTTTCTTT. It is translated as CASSDPVGTEAFF.

This sequence joins TRBV6-1 and TRBJ2-6, with D unclear. Trimming removed 7 bases from V and 2 bases from J, with 9 bases in between. Per the germline V gene, CDR1 is MNHNS and CDR2 is SASEGT. The CDR3 has 14 residues. The CDR3 DNA sequence: TGTGCCAGCATACCGGGTCCTGGGGCCAACGTCCTGACTTTC. It codes for CASIPGPGANVLTF.

This chain links TRBV27 with TRBJ1-5, with a weak D call TRBD1 (6 bases). Germline V gene lookup returns CDR1 MNHEY and CDR2 SMNVEV (reference sequence). Trimming removed 6 bases at V and 7 bases at J, with 16 bases between. The CDR3 is 14 amino acids. CDR3 residues: CASSKVGAGQPQHF. The CDR3 DNA follows: TGTGCCAGCAGCAAAGTGGGGGCGGGCCAGCCCCAGCATTTT.

The gene calls are TRBV6-1 and TRBJ2-3, with D tentatively TRBD1 (7 bases). Trimming pared 3 bases from V and 4 bases from J, leaving 14 bases between. Germline V gene data show CDR1 as MNHNS and CDR2 as SASEGT. This CDR3 has 15 amino acids. The CDR3 protein is CASSEVAGGPDTQYF. DNA for the CDR3: TGTGCCAGCAGTGAGGTGGCAGGGGGGCCAGATACGCAGTATTTT.

The J gene is TRBJ2-5, the V gene TRBV9; 8 positions agree with TRBD2. Per germline, CDR1 SGDLS and CDR2 YYNGEE. The junction had 7 bases not matched to a gene; V was cut back by 4 bases and J by 5 bases. The CDR3 is 14 residues long. CDR3 DNA: TGTGCCAGCAGCCCAGCGGGAGTATTGGAGACCCAGTACTTC. Protein sequence: CASSPAGVLETQYF.

The rearrangement links TRBV19 to TRBJ2-3, with D maybe TRBD2 (5 bases). Germline CDR1 is LNHDA and CDR2 is SQIVND (reference sequence). Deletions cut 2 bases from V and 2 bases from J, with 11 bases between. The CDR3 length is 15 residues. The CDR3 region is CASSIHSGNTDTQYF. The CDR3 DNA is TGTGCCAGTAGTATACACAGCGGCAACACAGATACGCAGTATTTT.

This rearrangement joins TRBV4-2 to TRBJ1-2, with a possible D match to TRBD1 (5 bases). The CDR3 runs 15 residues. The germline V gene has CDR1 LGHNA and CDR2 YNFKEQ. V shed 0 bases and J shed 7 bases, with 15 bases lying between them. The CDR3 loop reads CASSQERDGDRGYTF. CDR3 DNA: TGTGCCAGCAGCCAAGAGAGGGACGGGGATCGTGGCTACACCTTC.

The chain couples TRBV19 to TRBJ2-7; 7 nucleotides align to TRBD2. CDR1 is LNHDA, CDR2 SQIVND, per germline (reference sequence). With V trimmed by 3 bases and J by 2 bases, 7 bases remained unmatched. The CDR3 consists of 15 residues. As DNA, the CDR3 is TGTGCCAGTAGTATGCCTGGACTAGGAGCCTACGAGCAGTACTTC. Its protein is CASSMPGLGAYEQYF.

This clone was detected only once. The CDR3 DNA reads as TGTGCCATCAGCCTGGAAAGGGGAAGGAGAGCTTTCTTT. Translating gives CAISLERGRRAFF. This chain joins TRBV10-3 and TRBJ1-1, with D perhaps matching TRBD1 (5 bases). This CDR3 has 13 amino acids. The germline CDR1 and CDR2 sequences are ENHRY and SYGVKD. V was clipped by 6 bases and J by 10 bases, with 18 bases between them.

The chain has TRBV5-4 and TRBJ1-1; possible D gene TRBD1, 5 bases. The CDR3 has 13 amino acids. Trimming cost V 7 bases and J 4 bases, with 14 bases left between them. CDR1 and CDR2 from the germline V gene are SGHNT and YYREEE (reference sequence). The CDR3 bases are TGTGCCAGCCTCTTGCGGGGGGGCACTGAAGCTTTCTTT. Translated: CASLLRGGTEAFF.

V usage is TRBV4-1 and J usage is TRBJ2-3, with 11 bases that match TRBD2. From germline, CDR1 is MGHRA and CDR2 YSYEKL. V trimming: 2 bases; J trimming: 0 bases; junction bases outside the gene matches: 10. CDR3 length: 19 residues. The CDR3: CASSQIAGGPGFSTDTQYF. The CDR3, as DNA: TGCGCCAGCAGCCAAATAGCGGGAGGGCCAGGATTTAGCACAGATACGCAGTATTTT.

On this clone: Different DNA sequences within this sample yield the same CDR3. The chain carries TRBV18 and TRBJ1-5, with D perhaps TRBD1 (5 bases). CDR3 length: 14 amino acids. CDR1 is KGHSH, CDR2 LQKENI, per germline. Trimming took off 2 bases at V and 1 base at J, with 6 bases between the two ends. This CDR3 is CASSPGDSNQPQHF. The CDR3 DNA follows: TGTGCCAGCTCACCAGGGGACAGCAATCAGCCCCAGCATTTT. The full variable domain, in which reference TRBV18 and TRBJ1-5 provide the parts outside the CDR3, is NAGVMQNPRHLVRRRGQEARLRCSPMKGHSHVYWYRQLPEEGLKFMVYLQKENIIDESGMPKERFSAEFPKEGPSILRIQQVVRGDSAAYFCASSPGDSNQPQHFGDGTRLSIL.

As DNA, the CDR3 is TGTGCCGGGCAAGAGACCCAGTACTTC. This codes for CAGQETQYF. The V gene is TRBV27, the J gene TRBJ2-5; unclear D gene. Germline assignment: CDR1 MNHEY and CDR2 SMNVEV (reference sequence). V was pared by 11 bases and J by 2 bases, with 3 bases between. The CDR3 spans 9 residues.

This rearrangement joins TRBV9 to TRBJ2-1; TRBD1 matches at 7 bases. Germline V gene sequence: CDR1 SGDLS, CDR2 YYNGEE. J lost 9 bases, V lost 3 bases, and 12 bases had no gene match. This CDR3 comprises 15 residues. The CDR3 sequence is CASSAIQGLGSEQFF. The CDR3 DNA follows: TGTGCCAGCAGCGCCATACAGGGGTTAGGGAGTGAGCAGTTCTTC.

The chain uses TRBV4-2 and TRBJ2-1; D possibly corresponds to TRBD2 (5 bases). CDR3 size: 16 residues. Trimming left V 0 bases short and J 2 bases short, with 11 bases between. CDR1 is LGHNA and CDR2 is YNFKEQ in the germline V gene. The CDR3 coding sequence is TGTGCCAGCAGCCAAGAAGCGGACCAGACCTACAATGAGCAGTTCTTC. The encoded protein is CASSQEADQTYNEQFF.

This clone was seen once. CDR3 in amino acids: CASSLVGQTYGYTF. Here the CDR3 DNA reads TGTGCCAGCAGCTTAGTGGGACAGACCTATGGCTACACCTTC. The rearrangement links TRBV7-2 to TRBJ1-2; TRBD1 matches 7 bases. Losses at the gene ends were 1 base for V and 4 bases for J; bases not matched to a gene: 3. The CDR3 has 14 residues. The germline gives CDR1 SGHTA, CDR2 FQGNSA.

This rearrangement joins TRBV9 to TRBJ1-5, with D maybe TRBD1 (5 bases). Trimming pared 2 bases from V and 4 bases from J, leaving 13 bases between. This CDR3 is 15 amino acids long. Looked up from germline, CDR1 is SGDLS and CDR2 is YYNGEE. CDR3 protein: CASSVGIWGNQPQHF. CDR3 sequence (DNA): TGTGCCAGCAGCGTGGGGATTTGGGGGAATCAGCCCCAGCATTTT.